The entry below describes one T cell receptor (beta chain). Only a few counts were recorded for this clonotype. Which antigen it targets is not known. No quality values exist for individual bases; no much larger clone is one base distant. The sample originates from a study of identical twins (dated by TCRdb to 2015 to 2016). With regard to the full study: To test whether fetal clonotypes persist, the study used deep sequencing on TCR alpha and beta repertoires from monozygotic twins, unrelated adults of various ages, and cord blood. To rule out contamination, the twin experiments were replicated at different times with different library preparation protocols. The paper as a whole reports these results and caveats: Fewer insertions were carried by abundant cord blood beta clonotypes; a weaker similar trend was observed in young adult naive repertoires, while no such trend was observed in memory repertoires. Out-of-frame TCR alpha sharing in monozygotic twins was systematically underestimated by recombination models, whereas sharing between unrelated individuals was in agreement with the recombination models. Compared with coincidental sharing between unrelated individuals, out-of-frame TCR alpha sequences shared between twins showed an excess of sequences with low generation probability. Invariant T cells such as MAIT and iNKT could partly confound zero-insertion analyses, though diverse VJ usage argued against this for most clonotypes. Because the same donors could not be followed over many years, the conclusions depended on cross-sectional statistical analysis. In beta out-of-frame sequences, excess twin sharing was weaker, because having fewer shared sequences lowered the signal-to-noise ratio.

CDR3 length: 17 amino acids, cysteine to phenylalanine. The DNA shown is the 51-base CDR3, in frame from base 1. CDR1 and CDR2, looked up from the germline V gene, are SGHRS and YFSETQ. Trimming takes 0 bases off V and 0 bases off J; junction bases not matched to a gene: 8. Every donor in the study was a healthy Caucasian. The twin cohort comprised three pairs of female monozygotic twins, all aged roughly 18 to 29 years. Positive isolation kits from Invitrogen were used to isolate CD4+ and CD8+ T cell populations. Receptor libraries were prepared by 5' RACE. Sequencing used an Illumina HiSeq 2000. Template switching introduced a universal primer binding site; the final cDNA contained a unique molecular identifier, enabling accurate counting of TCR cDNA molecules. Specific primers in the conserved constant-segment region were used to synthesize first-strand cDNA for TCR alpha and beta chains. To control for contamination, each cDNA library was double barcoded with a SMART-Mk sample barcode plus Illumina barcodes. Two successive PCR steps introduced TruSeq adapter sequences along with Illumina sample barcodes. The Illumina HiSeq platform was used with custom primers to sequence TCR alpha and beta cDNA libraries. For the original study's pipeline: Unique molecular identifiers were extracted from raw reads with MiGEC, and CDR3 positions were determined with MiXCR. Recombination models were inferred per individual with the repgenHMM and IGoR tools using an EM algorithm. Shared clonotypes were analyzed with the tcR package in R, and sharing was normalized by the product of cloneset sizes. To study raw recombination free of thymic and clonal selection effects, out-of-frame nonproductive sequences were analyzed. TCRdb reworked the public reads: Q25 trimming with fastp, MiXCR clone assembly, productive beta chains retained. Identical CDR3 protein sequences are pooled into one entry, listed with their most common genes and DNA. Here the V and J calls rest on TCRdb's processing, not on the authors' analysis. The sample records a few hundred thousand distinct CDR3 sequences, over 9% of which are singletons. The ten largest clonotypes hold approximately 7.6% of the sample.

A further study also used this sample, focusing on yellow fever vaccine responses in identical twins. From that second study: According to the authors, in identical twins the way T cells responded to vaccination appeared partly convergent and partly personalized. The study precisely tracked vaccine-responding T cell clones in identical twins.

The chain joins TRBV5-1 to TRBJ1-2; the central 7 bases match TRBD1. This clonotype was obtained from a woman between 18 and 30 years old in good health. Sequenced: CD8+ T cells sorted from blood. The CDR3 protein sequence reads: CASSLVGEGATNYGYTF. The sequenced DNA: TGCGCCAGCAGCTTGGTGGGAGAGGGGGCGACTAACTATGGCTACACCTTC.